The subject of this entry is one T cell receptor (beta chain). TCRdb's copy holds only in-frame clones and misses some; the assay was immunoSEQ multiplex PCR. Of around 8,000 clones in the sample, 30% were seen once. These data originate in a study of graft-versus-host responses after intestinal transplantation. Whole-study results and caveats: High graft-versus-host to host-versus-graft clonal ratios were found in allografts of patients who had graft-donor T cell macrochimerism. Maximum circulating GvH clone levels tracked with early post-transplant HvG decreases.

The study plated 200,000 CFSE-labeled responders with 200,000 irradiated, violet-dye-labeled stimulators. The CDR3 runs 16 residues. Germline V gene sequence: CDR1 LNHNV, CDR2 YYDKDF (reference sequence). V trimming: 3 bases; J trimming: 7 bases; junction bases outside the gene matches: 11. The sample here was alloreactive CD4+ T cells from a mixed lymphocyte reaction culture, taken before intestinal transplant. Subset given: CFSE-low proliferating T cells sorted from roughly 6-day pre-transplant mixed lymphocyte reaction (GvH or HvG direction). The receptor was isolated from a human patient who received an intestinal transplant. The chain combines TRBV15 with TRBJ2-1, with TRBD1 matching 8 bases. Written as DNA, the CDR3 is TGTGCCACCAGCAGGTCACGACAGGGGCGGAAGAATGAGCAGTTCTTC. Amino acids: CATSRSRQGRKNEQFF.